Listed below are T cell receptor beta chains from one sample, sequenced in a study of blood T cells in healthy people across ages. TCRdb fed the 5' RACE reads into MiXCR, producing one record per CDR3 protein. The data contain 1,800,000 or so distinct CDR3 sequences, approximately 40% of them singletons. The sequenced sample consisted of blood. Receptors originate from a human donor in good health. Each CDR3 is given with its conserved first and last residue. D genes are given only for firm matches. Only some rows state a clone size, as once, few, many or a class for expanded clones.

TRBJ2-5	few	.	TRBV7-3	CASSFSQTTSTGETQYF	TGTGCCAGCAGCTTCTCTCAGACTACTTCGACGGGAGAGACCCAGTACTTC
TRBJ2-3	.	.	TRBV4-2	CASSQGTGARAADTQYF	TGTGCCAGCAGCCAAGGAACGGGCGCCAGGGCGGCAGATACGCAGTATTTT
TRBJ2-7	few	.	TRBV27	CASSLSGRDEQYF	TGTGCCAGCAGCCTCTCAGGGCGGGACGAGCAGTACTTC
TRBJ2-7	few	.	TRBV6-2/TRBV6-3	CASSTSFTETSSYEQYF	TGTGCCAGCAGTACCTCTTTTACAGAGACGAGCTCCTACGAGCAGTACTTC
TRBJ2-3	.	.	TRBV7-9	CASSPVVATDTRYF	TGTGCCAGCAGCCCTGTCGTCGCTACAGATACGCGGTATTTT
TRBJ2-5	.	TRBD2	TRBV20-1	CSAELSGGLGPQETQYF	TGCAGTGCTGAGTTAAGCGGGGGCCTTGGACCACAAGAGACCCAGTACTTC
TRBJ2-7	.	TRBD1	TRBV2	CASRDPGQETYEQYF	TGTGCCAGCAGGGACCCGGGACAGGAGACCTACGAGCAGTACTTC
TRBJ1-1	.	.	TRBV30	CAFKGGVTEAFF	TGTGCCTTTAAAGGGGGAGTCACTGAAGCTTTCTTT
TRBJ2-1	.	.	TRBV29-1	CSVEDGRDGQFF	TGCAGCGTTGAAGATGGTAGAGATGGGCAGTTCTTC
TRBJ2-7	.	TRBD2	TRBV7-9	CACSYTSGGEQYF	TGTGCCTGCAGCTACACTAGCGGGGGCGAGCAGTACTTC
TRBJ2-7	.	TRBD1	TRBV14	CASSPTTGGAQYF	TGTGCCAGCAGCCCAACGACAGGGGGAGCGCAGTACTTC
TRBJ1-2	.	.	TRBV4-2	CASSQDNAVPYGYTF	TGTGCCAGCAGCCAAGATAACGCAGTGCCATATGGCTACACCTTC
TRBJ1-6	.	TRBD1	TRBV4-1	CASSRTGDGSPLHF	TGCGCCAGCAGTCGGACAGGGGATGGTTCACCCCTCCACTTT
TRBJ2-7	once	.	TRBV3-1	CASSPSGRRHYEQYF	TGTGCCAGCAGCCCCTCGGGCCGGCGGCACTACGAGCAGTACTTC
TRBJ2-3	.	TRBD2	TRBV2	CASYGLAGHTDTQYF	TGTGCCAGCTACGGACTAGCGGGACACACAGATACGCAGTATTTT
TRBJ1-4	few	.	TRBV20-1	CSASLGDLEKLFF	TGCAGTGCTTCCCTAGGGGATCTTGAAAAACTGTTTTTT
TRBJ2-1	.	TRBD2	TRBV7-2	CASSPTLAGVYNEQFF	TGTGCCAGCAGCCCTACGTTAGCGGGGGTTTACAATGAGCAGTTCTTC
TRBJ2-5	.	.	TRBV2	CASKLIQETQYF	TGTGCCAGCAAACTAATCCAAGAGACCCAGTACTTC
TRBJ1-5	few	.	TRBV15	CATSTPEEFDQPQHF	TGTGCCACCAGCACCCCTGAGGAATTCGATCAGCCCCAGCATTTT
TRBJ2-7	many	TRBD1	TRBV29-1	CSAVGQGYEQYF	TGCAGCGCCGTCGGACAGGGGTACGAGCAGTACTTC
TRBJ1-1	.	.	TRBV7-8	CASSLTWSPNTEAFF	TGTGCCAGCAGCCTAACTTGGTCGCCAAACACTGAAGCTTTCTTT
TRBJ1-1	.	.	TRBV20-1	CSARVAGRNTEAFF	TGCAGTGCTAGAGTGGCAGGGAGGAACACTGAAGCTTTCTTT
TRBJ1-1	.	.	TRBV5-5	CASSRDRTAFF	TGTGCCAGCAGCCGTGACAGGACAGCTTTCTTT
TRBJ1-2	.	TRBD1	TRBV20-1	CSARVTGWYGYTF	TGCAGTGCTAGAGTGACAGGGTGGTATGGCTACACCTTC
TRBJ1-1	once	TRBD1	TRBV12-3/TRBV12-4	CASSWDRENRNTEAFF	TGTGCCAGCAGTTGGGACAGGGAAAATAGGAACACTGAAGCTTTCTTT
TRBJ2-3	.	.	TRBV2	CASRQDLTDTQYF	TGTGCCAGCAGACAGGACCTCACAGATACGCAGTATTTT
TRBJ2-1	few	.	TRBV24-1	CATSDPGAGAYNEQFF	TGTGCCACCAGTGATCCTGGGGCAGGGGCCTACAATGAGCAGTTCTTC
TRBJ2-1	.	TRBD2	TRBV10-2	CASSPAGGPHNEQFF	TGCGCCAGCAGTCCCGCGGGGGGCCCACACAATGAGCAGTTCTTC
TRBJ2-4	.	.	TRBV3-1	CASSQDRWDIQYF	TGTGCCAGCAGCCAAGACAGGTGGGACATTCAGTACTTC
TRBJ1-4	.	TRBD1	TRBV20-1	CSATEGLKGTGWAGNEKLFF	TGCAGTGCCACCGAGGGCCTTAAAGGGACAGGCTGGGCTGGTAATGAAAAACTGTTTTTT
TRBJ2-1	.	TRBD1	TRBV10-3	CAISEESGQLKEEQFF	TGTGCCATCAGTGAAGAATCGGGACAGCTCAAAGAGGAGCAGTTCTTC
TRBJ1-5	once	.	TRBV7-2	CASSFGQSGLNQPQHF	TGTGCCAGCAGCTTTGGACAGAGCGGATTGAATCAGCCCCAGCATTTT
TRBJ2-3	many	.	TRBV4-2	CASSQDRAPDTQYF	TGTGCCAGCAGCCAAGATCGAGCGCCCGATACGCAGTATTTT
TRBJ1-1	few	.	TRBV28	CASSSRTANTEAFF	TGTGCCAGCAGTTCTAGGACAGCGAACACTGAAGCTTTCTTT
TRBJ2-5	.	.	TRBV5-1	CANRRGTGNQETQYF	TGCGCCAACCGGAGGGGAACCGGAAACCAAGAGACCCAGTACTTC
TRBJ2-1	.	TRBD2	TRBV20-1	CSASGASGIYEQFF	TGCAGTGCTTCCGGGGCTAGCGGGATATATGAGCAGTTCTTC
TRBJ2-5	.	.	TRBV7-9	CASSPNFGAWQYF	TGTGCCAGCAGCCCCAACTTTGGGGCATGGCAGTACTTC
TRBJ2-3	few	TRBD2	TRBV7-2	CASSLGRLAGVGGTDTQYF	TGTGCCAGCAGCTTAGGAAGACTAGCGGGGGTAGGTGGCACAGATACGCAGTATTTT
TRBJ1-5	.	TRBD1	TRBV19	CASSISPSGGQPQHF	TGTGCCAGTAGTATTTCCCCATCAGGGGGACAGCCCCAGCATTTT
TRBJ2-7	.	.	TRBV6-2/TRBV6-3	CASSYSPRDTRNGEQYF	TGTGCCAGCAGTTACTCCCCCAGAGACACCCGCAACGGCGAGCAGTACTTC
TRBJ2-5	.	.	TRBV10-3	CAISGFVEETQYF	TGTGCCATCAGCGGATTTGTTGAAGAGACCCAGTACTTC
TRBJ2-1	.	TRBD2	TRBV11-2	CASSTTRRLPLAGGPHSYNEQFF	TGTGCCAGCAGCACGACCCGGAGGCTCCCACTAGCGGGGGGGCCACACTCCTACAATGAGCAGTTCTTC
TRBJ1-4	.	TRBD1	TRBV9	CASSVVGGGGEKLFF	TGTGCCAGCAGCGTAGTAGGAGGGGGCGGAGAAAAACTGTTTTTT
TRBJ2-7	.	TRBD1	TRBV18	CASSPGTDRYEQYF	TGTGCCAGCTCACCAGGGACAGACCGCTACGAGCAGTACTTC
TRBJ2-5	once	TRBD1	TRBV5-1	CASSLGQGSHNEQYF	TGCGCCAGCAGCTTGGGACAGGGTAGCCACAATGAGCAGTACTTC
TRBJ2-1	.	TRBD1	TRBV4-1	CASSQDFTGEYLGDNVQFF	TGCGCCAGCAGCCAAGATTTTACAGGGGAATACCTCGGAGACAATGTGCAGTTCTTC
TRBJ2-3	many	.	TRBV7-2	CASSLVGSSTDTQYF	TGTGCCAGCAGCTTAGTCGGCTCAAGCACAGATACGCAGTATTTT
TRBJ2-3	few	.	TRBV20-1	CSAQKWPDTQYF	TGCAGTGCTCAAAAATGGCCAGATACGCAGTATTTT
TRBJ2-7	few	.	TRBV2	CASISGGDQTYEQYF	TGTGCCAGCATTTCCGGTGGGGACCAAACCTACGAGCAGTACTTC
TRBJ2-3	.	.	TRBV29-1	CSVATGVVDTQYF	TGCAGCGTTGCGACGGGTGTGGTAGATACGCAGTATTTT
TRBJ1-2	.	.	TRBV6-6	CASSETRVYGYTF	TGTGCCAGCAGTGAGACGAGGGTCTATGGCTACACCTTC
TRBJ2-3	.	TRBD2	TRBV15	CATSPAGGTDTLYF	TGTGCCACCAGCCCGGCGGGGGGCACAGATACGCTGTATTTT
TRBJ1-1	.	.	TRBV4-1	CASSQGVFEAFF	TGCGCCAGCAGCCAAGGAGTTTTCGAGGCTTTCTTT
TRBJ1-6	.	.	TRBV25-1	CASSGSYNSPLHF	TGTGCCAGCAGTGGGTCCTATAATTCACCCCTCCACTTT
TRBJ1-3	.	.	TRBV7-2	CASSSPGGGPGSGNTIYF	TGTGCCAGCAGTTCTCCCGGCGGGGGACCAGGGTCTGGAAACACCATATATTTT
TRBJ2-1	few	.	TRBV6-2/TRBV6-3	CASSYSPAGTYNEQFF	TGTGCCAGCAGTTACTCACCCGCGGGGACGTACAATGAGCAGTTCTTC
TRBJ1-1	few	.	TRBV12-3/TRBV12-4	CASSFSRRSEAFF	TGTGCCAGCAGTTTCTCCCGGAGGTCTGAAGCTTTCTTT
TRBJ2-7	.	TRBD2	TRBV12-3/TRBV12-4	CASSFELAGNNEQYF	TGTGCCAGCAGTTTTGAACTAGCGGGGAACAATGAGCAGTACTTC
TRBJ2-3	.	.	TRBV20-1	CGARDPGHSADTQYF	TGCGGTGCTAGAGATCCGGGACATTCCGCGGATACGCAGTATTTT